This TCR beta chain was captured in a study of T cells in Graves' hyperthyroidism and ophthalmopathy. This CDR3 has 15 amino acids. V shed 6 bases and J shed 3 bases, with 17 bases lying between them. Comment on this clonotype: Its antigen is undetermined.

General study results and limits: Using 13 V-J features, a model discriminated ophthalmopathy from stable hyperthyroidism.

Amplification of TCR beta CDR3 regions used RNA as the template. The HTBI primer set served for first-round RT-PCR of the TCR CDR3. Each CDR3 protein is one row after TCRdb ran MiXCR on the multiplex PCR reads. The sample gives roughly 500,000 distinct CDR3 sequences, approximately 49% of which show up once; about 45% is in the top ten. The sample comprised peripheral blood or thyroid tissue (not recorded which). The clonotype was recovered from an adult woman with Graves' disease, either hyperthyroidism or ophthalmopathy (not recorded which). V is TRBV12-3 or TRBV12-4 and J is TRBJ1-1, with a possible D match to TRBD1 (6 bases). The CDR3 DNA sequence: TGTGCCAGCAGCCCCTCCGGGCCAGGGGACACTGAAGCTTTCTTT. It is translated as CASSPSGPGDTEAFF.